These 5 T cell receptor beta chains share one sample of origin, sequenced in a study of cytomegalovirus exposure and HLA in healthy donors. 13 Jbeta primers and 60 Vbeta primers were used for the PCR. The method was immunoSEQ multiplex PCR; TCRdb's version includes in-frame clones alone and lacks a portion of them. The sample has 140,000 to 150,000 clones, roughly 10% seen once. Sequenced material: PBMCs. The source of these receptors is a man over 45 in good health and CMV-seronegative.

The chain couples TRBV28 to TRBJ1-5; TRBD1 matches at 8 bases. The CDR3 loop spans 14 amino acids. V lost 4 bases, J lost 5 bases, and 4 bases stayed unmatched. The germline V gene encodes CDR1 MDHEN and CDR2 SYDVKM. The CDR3 nucleotides are TGTGCCAGCAGTTCCAGGGGGCTGGATCAGCCCCAGCATTTT. This gives the protein CASSSRGLDQPQHF.

This clone occurred a few times. This chain uses TRBV10-3 with TRBJ2-5; no firm D call. V lost 4 bases and J 1 base, leaving 7 bases between the germline ends. Looked up from germline, CDR1 is ENHRY and CDR2 is SYGVKD. This CDR3 region has 13 residues. CDR3 sequence reads: CAISVNFQETQYF. For the CDR3, the DNA is TGTGCCATCAGTGTTAACTTCCAAGAGACCCAGTACTTC.

The rearrangement links TRBV6-1 to TRBJ1-4, with D possibly being TRBD1 (5 bases). The ends were cut back, 0 bases at V and 8 bases at J, with 13 bases in the middle. Germline loops: CDR1 MNHNS, CDR2 SASEGT. The length of the CDR3 is 15 residues. The CDR3 sequence is CASSEAWQGGEKLFF. DNA for the CDR3: TGTGCCAGCAGTGAAGCTTGGCAGGGTGGGGAAAAACTGTTTTTT.

The chain links TRBV28 to TRBJ1-2; 7 bases line up with TRBD1. J was trimmed by 3 bases and V by 5 bases; bases with no gene match: 15. This CDR3 has 17 amino acids. Germline V gene sequence: CDR1 MDHEN, CDR2 SYDVKM. The CDR3 region is CASSPLTGEWVHYGYTF. The CDR3 DNA reads as TGTGCCAGCAGTCCTCTAACAGGGGAGTGGGTACACTATGGCTACACCTTC.

V and J are TRBV10-3 and TRBJ1-2, with D tentatively TRBD1 (5 bases). V lost 6 bases and J 8 bases, leaving 10 bases between the germline ends. Germline V gene sequence: CDR1 ENHRY, CDR2 SYGVKD. The CDR3 sequence is 11 residues long. The CDR3 DNA is TGTGCCATCAGACAGGAACGCGGCTACACCTTC. Amino acids: CAIRQERGYTF.